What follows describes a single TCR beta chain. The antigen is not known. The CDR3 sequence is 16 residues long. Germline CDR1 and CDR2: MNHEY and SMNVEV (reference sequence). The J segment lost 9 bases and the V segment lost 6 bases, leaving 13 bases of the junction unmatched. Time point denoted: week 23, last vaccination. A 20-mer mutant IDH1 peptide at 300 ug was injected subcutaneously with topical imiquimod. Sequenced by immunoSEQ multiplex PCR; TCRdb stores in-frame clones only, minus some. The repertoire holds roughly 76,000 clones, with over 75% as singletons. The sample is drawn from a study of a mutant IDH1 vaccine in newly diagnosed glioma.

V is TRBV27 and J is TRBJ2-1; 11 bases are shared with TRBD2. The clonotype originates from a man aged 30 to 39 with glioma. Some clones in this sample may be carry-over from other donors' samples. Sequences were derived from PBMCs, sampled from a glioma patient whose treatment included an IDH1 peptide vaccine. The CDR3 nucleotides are TGTGCCAGCAGGAAACTAGCGGGAGTAACGGCAGGTGAGCAGTTCTTC. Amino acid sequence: CASRKLAGVTAGEQFF.